A single sample gave rise to the 27 T cell receptor beta chains below, sequenced in a study of blood T cell repertoires in COVID-19. TCRdb keeps only in-frame clones here, not all; method: immunoSEQ multiplex PCR. Among fewer than 350,000 clones listed, approximately 87% were seen once. Sequenced sample: peripheral blood. The receptors stem from a woman younger than 45 with COVID-19, enrolled during active disease.

Of note for this clone: The identical CDR3 is also encoded by other nucleotide sequences in the sample. This chain connects TRBV19 to TRBJ1-6; D is possibly TRBD1 (6 bases). Deletions cut 6 bases from V and 3 bases from J, with 12 bases between. The germline V gene encodes CDR1 LNHDA and CDR2 SQIVND (reference sequence). The CDR3 covers 15 residues. DNA for the CDR3: TGTGCCAGTAGCCGAGCGGGACACTATAATTCACCCCTCCACTTT. This sequence encodes CASSRAGHYNSPLHF.

V usage is TRBV28 and J usage is TRBJ2-1; a possible D gene is TRBD2 (7 bases). This CDR3 comprises 15 residues. Trimming stripped 10 bases from V and 4 bases from J, with 20 bases between. Germline CDR1 is MDHEN and CDR2 is SYDVKM. CDR3 amino acids: CATREGGSGYNEQFF. The CDR3, as DNA: TGTGCCACCCGTGAGGGGGGGAGCGGTTACAATGAGCAGTTCTTC.

The chain has TRBV18 and TRBJ2-2; 9 bases agree with TRBD2. This CDR3 spans 20 amino acids. V lost 5 bases to trimming and J lost 4 bases; unmatched junction nucleotides: 20. Germline V lookup: CDR1 KGHSH, CDR2 LQKENI. This CDR3 reads CASSTDPMGVAGAGTGELFF. In nucleotides, the CDR3 is TGTGCCAGCTCAACAGACCCGATGGGCGTAGCGGGGGCCGGCACCGGGGAGCTGTTTTTT.

The rearrangement uses TRBV7-8 and TRBJ2-7; tentative D call: TRBD2 (6 bases). CDR1 is SGHVS and CDR2 is FQNEAQ in the germline V gene. This CDR3 is 15 amino acids long. Deletions cut 5 bases from V and 2 bases from J, with 16 bases between. CDR3 coding DNA: TGTGCCAGCAGCCCGTTGGGGGGTTTTACCTACGAGCAGTACTTC. It yields the protein CASSPLGGFTYEQYF. Combining the CDR3 with reference TRBV7-8 and TRBJ2-7 gives the whole variable domain GAGVSQSPRYKVAKRGQDVALRCDPISGHVSLFWYQQALGQGPEFLTYFQNEAQLDKSGLPSDRFFAERPEGSVSTLKIQRTQQEDSAVYLCASSPLGGFTYEQYFGPGTRLTVT.

The gene calls are TRBV6-5 and TRBJ1-3, with 10 bases matching TRBD1. The V segment lost 5 bases and the J segment 4 bases; nucleotides outside the gene matches: 5. This CDR3 has 15 amino acids. CDR1 and CDR2 from the germline V gene are MNHEY and SVGAGI. The CDR3 coding sequence is TGTGCCAGCAGTCCGGACAGGGGGTTCGGAAACACCATATATTTT. Protein: CASSPDRGFGNTIYF.

The genes are TRBV5-4 and TRBJ1-1; 7 bases map to TRBD1. The germline CDR1 and CDR2 sequences are SGHNT and YYREEE (reference sequence). There are 15 residues in the CDR3. Trimming took 4 bases from V and 5 from J; bases not matched to a gene: 11. CDR3 in amino acids: CASSPESGQRTEAFF. The CDR3 coding sequence is TGTGCCAGCAGCCCGGAATCGGGACAGAGAACTGAAGCTTTCTTT.

This clone was seen a single time. The genes are TRBV5-4 and TRBJ2-2, with 7 nucleotides matching TRBD2. Trimming cost V 3 bases and J 0 bases; bases outside gene matches: 5. CDR3 size: 16 residues. Germline lookup yields CDR1 SGHNT and CDR2 YYREEE (reference sequence). The CDR3 nucleotides read TGTGCCAGCAGCTCCCAGCGGGGCACGAACACCGGGGAGCTGTTTTTT. It codes for CASSSQRGTNTGELFF.

This clone has just a few counts. This chain uses TRBV12-3 or TRBV12-4 with TRBJ1-5; D unclear. The CDR3 consists of 12 residues. The V end lost 3 bases, the J end lost 4 bases, and 4 bases lay between the germline ends. CDR3: CASSFMNQPQHF. Written as DNA, the CDR3 is TGTGCCAGCAGTTTCATGAATCAGCCCCAGCATTTT.

This clone was recorded once. V gene TRBV6-5 combines with J gene TRBJ1-2, with 7 nucleotides matching TRBD1. Germline lookup yields CDR1 MNHEY and CDR2 SVGAGI. CDR3 length equals 11 residues. Unmatched junction bases numbered 3, after V lost 6 bases and J lost 8 bases. CDR3 loop: CASSSTGGYTF. DNA of the CDR3: TGTGCCAGCAGCTCGACAGGGGGCTACACCTTC.

This chain joins TRBV5-1 and TRBJ2-5, with 8 positions matching TRBD2. This CDR3 has 15 amino acids. The trim removed 3 bases at V and 4 bases at J, leaving 8 bases unmatched. CDR1 and CDR2 from the germline V gene are SGHRS and YFSETQ. CDR3 bases: TGCGCCAGCAGCTATATATCGGGGGGGGCAGAGACCCAGTACTTC. This codes for CASSYISGGAETQYF.

In this sample, this clone turned up once. It is likely a read error, because the conserved phenylalanine at the end of the CDR3 is missing. This chain joins TRBV5-6 and TRBJ1-6; D remains unclear. The CDR3 length is 15 residues. Per germline, CDR1 SGHDT and CDR2 YYEEEE. The V end was cut by 0 bases, the J end by 8 bases, with 12 bases between. The CDR3 region is CASSLAPGLYSPLHL. The CDR3 bases are TGTGCCAGCAGCTTGGCCCCAGGTCTTTATTCACCCCTCCACCTT.

The chain has TRBV6-5 and TRBJ2-7, with D maybe TRBD1 (8 bases). With 5 bases removed from V and 4 bases from J, the gap between germline ends came to 15 bases. Germline V gene sequence: CDR1 MNHEY, CDR2 SVGAGI. This CDR3 is built from 14 residues. As DNA, the CDR3 is TGTGCCAGCAGTACGACAGGGGAGGGTTACGAGCAGTACTTC. It translates to CASSTTGEGYEQYF.

V gene TRBV19 combines with J gene TRBJ1-6; 10 bases align to TRBD1. The CDR3 sequence is 18 residues long. Germline-derived CDR1 and CDR2 are LNHDA and SQIVND (reference sequence). V shed 3 bases and J 1 base; nucleotides not matched to a gene: 6. DNA for the CDR3: TGTGCCAGTAGTATGGCCCGACAGGGGGCATCCTATAATTCACCCCTCCACTTT. Translation gives CASSMARQGASYNSPLHF. Full variable domain (missing parts from reference TRBV19 and TRBJ1-6): DGGITQSPKYLFRKEGQNVTLSCEQNLNHDAMYWYRQDPGQGLRLIYYSQIVNDFQKGDIAEGYSVSREKKESFPLTVTSAQKNPTAFYLCASSMARQGASYNSPLHFGNGTRLTVT.

V usage is TRBV4-1 and J usage is TRBJ1-2; the D gene is possibly TRBD1 (5 bases). The CDR3 totals 14 residues. Trimming stripped 6 bases from V and 2 bases from J, with 13 bases between. CDR1 MGHRA and CDR2 YSYEKL come from the germline V gene. The CDR3 sequence: CASRGTGSNYGYTF. CDR3 bases: TGCGCCAGCAGGGGAACAGGCTCAAACTATGGCTACACCTTC.

The V gene is TRBV6-5, the J gene TRBJ1-6; D unresolved. With 0 bases removed from V and 8 bases from J, the gap between germline ends came to 8 bases. Germline loops: CDR1 MNHEY, CDR2 SVGAGI. The CDR3 is 14 residues long. In nucleotides, the CDR3 is TGTGCCAGCAGTTACTCGGAAGGAGATTCACCCCTCCACTTT. Protein sequence: CASSYSEGDSPLHF.

V usage is TRBV7-2 and J usage is TRBJ2-2; D perhaps matches TRBD2 (5 bases). V dropped 7 bases and J dropped 0 bases, with 12 bases sitting between them. The CDR3 consists of 15 residues. Germline V lookup: CDR1 SGHTA, CDR2 FQGNSA. CDR3 nucleotides: TGTGCCAGCAACCTCGTAGCGCCGAACACCGGGGAGCTGTTTTTT. It is translated as CASNLVAPNTGELFF.

V and J are TRBV19 and TRBJ2-7; 9 nucleotides line up with TRBD1. Germline CDR1 LNHDA, CDR2 SQIVND (reference sequence). This CDR3 contains 13 residues. J was trimmed by 3 bases and V by 9 bases; bases with no gene match: 6. The CDR3 nucleotides read TGTGCCAGCGGACAGGGGTTGGACTACGAGCAGTACTTC. Protein sequence: CASGQGLDYEQYF.

This rearrangement joins TRBV5-1 to TRBJ2-5, with 9 bases aligning to TRBD1. The CDR3 totals 14 residues. The J segment lost 4 bases and the V segment lost 4 bases, leaving 5 bases of the junction unmatched. Germline V lookup: CDR1 SGHRS, CDR2 YFSETQ. The CDR3 loop reads CASSPGQGLETQYF. The CDR3 DNA reads TGCGCCAGCAGCCCCGGACAGGGGTTAGAGACCCAGTACTTC.

The J gene is TRBJ2-5, the V gene TRBV6-5; 13 bases map to TRBD2. Germline V gene sequence: CDR1 MNHEY, CDR2 SVGAGI. V trimming: 7 bases; J trimming: 5 bases; junction bases outside the gene matches: 7. This CDR3 comprises 15 residues. CDR3 nucleotides: TGTGCCAGCATGACGACTAGCGGGGGGTTCGAGACCCAGTACTTC. Encoded protein: CASMTTSGGFETQYF.

This rearrangement joins TRBV5-1 to TRBJ2-7, with 8 bases lining up with TRBD1. V shed 4 bases and J 2 bases; nucleotides not matched to a gene: 8. The germline gives CDR1 SGHRS, CDR2 YFSETQ. The CDR3 contains 15 residues. CDR3 in amino acids: CASSLWTGIAYEQYF. The CDR3 nucleotides read TGCGCCAGCAGCCTTTGGACAGGGATTGCCTACGAGCAGTACTTC. Together with reference TRBV5-1 and TRBJ2-7, the CDR3 gives the full variable domain: KAGVTQTPRYLIKTRGQQVTLSCSPISGHRSVSWYQQTPGQGLQFLFEYFSETQRNKGNFPGRFSGRQFSNSRSEMNVSTLELGDSALYLCASSLWTGIAYEQYFGPGTRLTVT.

The V and J genes are TRBV12-3 or TRBV12-4 and TRBJ1-2; D is perhaps TRBD1 (5 bases). This CDR3 is 13 amino acids long. Trimming cost V 4 bases and J 7 bases, with 13 bases left between them. The CDR3 region has the DNA TGTGCCAGCAGTTGGGGAGGGACCTCTGGCTACACCTTC. Its protein is CASSWGGTSGYTF.

V and J are TRBV5-6 and TRBJ1-2; 9 bases line up with TRBD1. Germline trimming cut 5 bases from V and 5 bases from J; bases unmatched to any gene: 7. The CDR3 covers 14 residues. Germline V gives CDR1 SGHDT, CDR2 YYEEEE. The chain's CDR3 is CASSPDRGRYGYTF. The CDR3 DNA follows: TGTGCCAGCAGTCCGGACAGGGGCAGGTATGGCTACACCTTC.

The V and J genes are TRBV6-1 and TRBJ2-1; 7 bases agree with TRBD2. This CDR3 contains 14 residues. CDR1 MNHNS and CDR2 SASEGT come from the germline V gene. V shed 2 bases and J 4 bases; nucleotides not matched to a gene: 2. The chain's CDR3 is CASSEWGGYNEQFF. Written as DNA, the CDR3 is TGTGCCAGCAGTGAATGGGGGGGTTACAATGAGCAGTTCTTC.

This chain's CDR3 is CASSDRDNSYEQYF. CDR3 coding DNA: TGTGCCAGCAGTGATAGGGACAATTCCTACGAGCAGTACTTC. The chain recombines TRBV2 with TRBJ2-7, with D possibly being TRBD1 (6 bases). This CDR3 is 14 amino acids long. Trimming removed 3 bases at V and 1 base at J, with 10 bases between. In germline, CDR1 is SNHLY, CDR2 FYNNEI.

The genes are TRBV7-9 and TRBJ1-1, with a tentative D call TRBD1 (5 bases). V lost 3 bases and J lost 1, with 9 bases in between. The germline CDR1 and CDR2 sequences are SEHNR and FQNEAQ (reference sequence). This CDR3 is built from 14 residues. DNA for the CDR3: TGTGCCAGCAGCTTTGGGGGGACGAACACTGAAGCTTTCTTT. This sequence encodes CASSFGGTNTEAFF.

V usage is TRBV28 and J usage is TRBJ2-2; no reliable D call. The CDR3 has 12 residues. The V gene's germline CDR1 is MDHEN and CDR2 SYDVKM. With 7 bases removed from V and 8 bases from J, the gap between germline ends came to 11 bases. The CDR3 DNA sequence: TGTGCCAGCACCCCCCCAACAGGGGAGCTGTTTTTT. Its protein is CASTPPTGELFF. Full variable domain (remainder filled in from reference TRBV28 and TRBJ2-2): DVKVTQSSRYLVKRTGEKVFLECVQDMDHENMFWYRQDPGLGLRLIYFSYDVKMKEKGDIPEGYSVSREKKERFSLILESASTNQTSMYLCASTPPTGELFFGEGSRLTVL.

This clone is a singleton in its sample. The chain carries TRBV5-8 and TRBJ2-7, with D uncertain. The ends were cut back, 6 bases at V and 7 bases at J, with 14 bases in the middle. Germline CDR1 reads SGHTS; CDR2 reads YDEGEE. The CDR3 has 12 residues. The CDR3 loop reads CASTPIRWEQYF. The CDR3 region has the DNA TGTGCCAGCACCCCTATTCGTTGGGAGCAGTACTTC.